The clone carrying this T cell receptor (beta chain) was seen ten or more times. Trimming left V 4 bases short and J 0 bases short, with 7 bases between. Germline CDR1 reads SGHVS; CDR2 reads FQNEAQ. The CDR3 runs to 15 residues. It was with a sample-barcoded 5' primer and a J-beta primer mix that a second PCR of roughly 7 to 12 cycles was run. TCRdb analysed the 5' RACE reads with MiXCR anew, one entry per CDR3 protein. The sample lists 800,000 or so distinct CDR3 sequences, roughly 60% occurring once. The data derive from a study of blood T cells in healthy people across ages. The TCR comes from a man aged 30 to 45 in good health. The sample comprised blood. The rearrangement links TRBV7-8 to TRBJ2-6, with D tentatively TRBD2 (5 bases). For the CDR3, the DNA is TGTGCCAGCAGCTGGGAGTCCTCTGGGGCCAACGTCCTGACTTTC. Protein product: CASSWESSGANVLTF.